Below, 20 T cell receptor beta chains from the same sample are listed, as sequenced in a study of radiation and T cells in renal cell carcinoma. Time point indicated: blood 4 weeks post-SBRT, at nephrectomy. Treatment denoted: 15 Gy SBRT to primary tumor, nephrectomy 4 weeks later. TCRdb's copy holds only in-frame clones and misses some; the assay was immunoSEQ multiplex PCR. This sample carries around 95,000 clones, roughly 84% of them seen once, and the ten largest clones take less than 7.5%. The sequencing here drew on blood, taken from a patient whose treatment included radiotherapy and nephrectomy. The receptors shown here come from a man aged 60 to 69 with renal cell carcinoma.

This clone appeared a single time. The sample has other DNA sequences that encode this CDR3 too. The rearrangement uses TRBV6-5 and TRBJ2-3; 8 positions match TRBD1. V was pared by 6 bases and J by 3 bases, with 8 bases of the junction left unmatched. This CDR3 is 15 amino acids long. Germline CDR1 MNHEY, CDR2 SVGAGI. CDR3 bases: TGTGCCAGCAGACTCGGACAGGGAAGGACAGATACGCAGTATTTT. It encodes CASRLGQGRTDTQYF.

V and J are TRBV18 and TRBJ2-7, with D possibly being TRBD1 or TRBD2 (5 bases each). The CDR3 covers 18 residues. The germline V gene encodes CDR1 KGHSH and CDR2 LQKENI. V was trimmed by 6 bases and J by 0 bases, leaving 24 bases between them. The chain's CDR3 is CASSHTRDPGRSSYEQYF. CDR3 sequence (DNA): TGTGCCAGCTCCCACACGAGGGATCCGGGACGGAGCTCCTACGAGCAGTACTTC.

There are a few counts of this clone. This sequence joins TRBV28 and TRBJ2-7; TRBD1 agrees at 9 bases. The V segment lost 6 bases and the J segment 5 bases; nucleotides outside the gene matches: 11. The germline CDR1 and CDR2 sequences are MDHEN and SYDVKM. The CDR3 runs 15 residues. DNA for the CDR3: TGTGCCAGCAGCTTTACCGGGACAGGGATAAACGAGCAGTACTTC. It yields the protein CASSFTGTGINEQYF.

The chain employs TRBV18 and TRBJ2-7; TRBD1 agrees at 9 bases. In germline, CDR1 is KGHSH, CDR2 LQKENI. V lost 2 bases, J lost 3 bases, and 8 bases stayed unmatched. The CDR3 runs 16 residues. The CDR3 nucleotides are TGTGCCAGCTCACCATCCTCCGGGACAGGGTACTACGAGCAGTACTTC. Residues: CASSPSSGTGYYEQYF.

This chain uses TRBV10-2 with TRBJ2-3; D is possibly TRBD1 or TRBD2 (5 bases each). CDR1 and CDR2 from the germline V gene are WSHSY and SAAADI. Between the trimmed V and J ends, which lost 5 bases and 5 bases, there was a span of 17 bases. The length of the CDR3 is 15 residues. In nucleotides, the CDR3 is TGCGCCAGCAGTCCTACGGGACCCACTCTAGATACGCAGTATTTT. Its protein product is CASSPTGPTLDTQYF.

V usage is TRBV11-2 and J usage is TRBJ2-1, with a possible D match to TRBD2 (5 bases). V was cut by 4 bases and J by 7 bases, with 14 bases left in between. The CDR3 sequence is 14 residues long. Germline V gives CDR1 SGHAT, CDR2 FQNNGV. CDR3 in DNA: TGTGCCAGCAGCTCCGGGGTATTACAAAATGAGCAGTTCTTC. This codes for CASSSGVLQNEQFF.

The gene calls are TRBV28 and TRBJ2-2; 8 bases line up with TRBD2. The CDR3 length is 18 residues. V was pared by 4 bases and J by 1 base, with 11 bases of the junction left unmatched. Germline values: CDR1 MDHEN, CDR2 SYDVKM. As DNA, the CDR3 is TGTGCCAGCAGTTCCCCCTCCGGGACTAGGAAGAACACCGGGGAGCTGTTTTTT. Its translation: CASSSPSGTRKNTGELFF.

J is TRBJ2-4 and V is TRBV25-1; perhaps TRBD1 as D (6 bases). V lost 3 bases and J lost 6, with 12 bases in between. The CDR3 totals 14 residues. Germline V CDR1 and CDR2: MGHDK, SYGVNS. The CDR3 region is CASSETQDRNIQYF. DNA for the CDR3: TGTGCCAGCAGTGAGACCCAGGACAGAAACATTCAGTACTTC.

The rearrangement joins TRBV27 to TRBJ1-3; possibly TRBD1 for D (5 bases). Germline V lookup: CDR1 MNHEY, CDR2 SMNVEV (reference sequence). V lost 2 bases and J 2 bases, leaving 7 bases between the germline ends. The CDR3 is 14 residues long. The CDR3 reads CASSLRGAGNTIYF. CDR3 bases: TGTGCCAGCAGTTTACGGGGGGCTGGAAACACCATATATTTT.

Here the CDR3 reads CASSYRGRKNTEAFF. In DNA form, the CDR3 reads TGTGCCAGCAGTTACCGGGGCAGGAAAAACACTGAAGCTTTCTTT. The rearrangement joins TRBV6-5 to TRBJ1-1, with a weak D call TRBD1 (5 bases). This CDR3 has 15 residues. Germline assignment: CDR1 MNHEY and CDR2 SVGAGI. V dropped 2 bases and J dropped 2 bases, with 12 bases sitting between them.

V and J are TRBV5-1 and TRBJ2-1; 7 nucleotides agree with TRBD1. Germline V gene lookup returns CDR1 SGHRS and CDR2 YFSETQ. The CDR3 loop spans 14 amino acids. V dropped 4 bases and J dropped 3; count of bases not matched to a gene: 4. CDR3 DNA: TGCGCCAGCAGCAGGGACAGCTACTACAATGAGCAGTTCTTC. Protein: CASSRDSYYNEQFF.

There are a few counts of this clone. CDR3: CASSHHTEAKNIQYF. As DNA, the CDR3 is TGTGCCAGCAGCCACCATACAGAAGCCAAAAACATTCAGTACTTC. V usage is TRBV28 and J usage is TRBJ2-4; D remains ambiguous. This CDR3 region has 15 residues. Germline CDR1 is MDHEN and CDR2 is SYDVKM. V was trimmed by 6 bases and J by 0 bases, leaving 12 bases between them.

This chain links TRBV4-3 with TRBJ1-6, with D tentatively TRBD1 (6 bases). The CDR3 runs 15 residues. Germline V gene sequence: CDR1 LGHNA, CDR2 YSLEER. With 1 base removed from V and 7 bases from J, the gap between germline ends came to 11 bases. CDR3 sequence: CASSQVWGLNSPLHF. CDR3 nucleotide sequence: TGCGCCAGCAGCCAAGTCTGGGGGCTAAATTCACCCCTCCACTTT.

J is TRBJ1-1 and V is TRBV5-1; D is undetermined. In germline, CDR1 is SGHRS, CDR2 YFSETQ. Deletions cut 7 bases from V and 2 bases from J, with 12 bases between. The CDR3 is 13 amino acids. CDR3 nucleotide sequence: TGCGCCAGCGCTGAACCGGGAAACACTGAAGCTTTCTTT. Amino acids: CASAEPGNTEAFF.

V usage is TRBV11-2 and J usage is TRBJ2-7; D possibly matches TRBD1 or TRBD2 (5 bases each). The CDR3 is 14 amino acids. The V gene lost 5 bases and the J gene lost 3 bases, with 14 bases spanning the gap. Germline V gene lookup returns CDR1 SGHAT and CDR2 FQNNGV. DNA for the CDR3: TGTGCCAGCAGCCCCCGGGACGGGTTCTACGAGCAGTACTTC. Its translation is CASSPRDGFYEQYF.

V usage is TRBV6-5 and J usage is TRBJ2-3; D possibly corresponds to TRBD1 (5 bases). The germline V and J ends were trimmed by 6 bases and 2 bases, with 15 bases remaining between them. CDR1 MNHEY and CDR2 SVGAGI come from the germline V gene. CDR3 size: 15 residues. CDR3 residues: CASSASRENTDTQYF. DNA of the CDR3: TGTGCCAGCAGCGCCTCCAGGGAAAACACAGATACGCAGTATTTT.

The gene calls are TRBV4-2 and TRBJ2-3; D is unclear. Germline V lookup: CDR1 LGHNA, CDR2 YNFKEQ. The CDR3 consists of 17 residues. Trimming removed 4 bases at V and 0 bases at J, with 17 bases between. The CDR3 DNA reads as TGTGCCAGCAGCCCCCACTTTTCGGCAGGAAGCACAGATACGCAGTATTTT. The encoded protein is CASSPHFSAGSTDTQYF.

The rearrangement uses TRBV4-3 and TRBJ2-3; perhaps TRBD2 as D (6 bases). Germline CDR1 reads LGHNA; CDR2 reads YSLEER. Between the trimmed V and J ends, which lost 1 base and 1 base, there was a span of 24 bases. CDR3 length: 20 amino acids. The CDR3 region is CASSQGPSEPNYGGTDTQYF. The CDR3 DNA reads as TGCGCCAGCAGCCAAGGACCTAGCGAGCCTAATTATGGGGGCACAGATACGCAGTATTTT.

This chain joins TRBV27 and TRBJ2-5; 7 nucleotides align to TRBD2. J lost 1 base, V lost 2 bases, and 4 bases had no gene match. This CDR3 region has 15 residues. CDR1 is MNHEY, CDR2 SMNVEV, per germline (reference sequence). The CDR3 spells CASSLRASGQETQYF. Written as DNA, the CDR3 is TGTGCCAGCAGTTTAAGGGCTAGCGGCCAAGAGACCCAGTACTTC.

This clone was seen only once. The V call is TRBV5-1, the J call TRBJ2-3; the D gene could be TRBD1 or TRBD2 (8 bases each). Trimming pared 4 bases from V and 5 bases from J, leaving 23 bases between. In germline, CDR1 is SGHRS, CDR2 YFSETQ. This CDR3 has 17 residues. In DNA, the CDR3 is TGCGCCAGCAGCGACGGACAGGGCGGGGGGATATTAGATACGCAGTATTTT. Residues: CASSDGQGGGILDTQYF. Together with reference TRBV5-1 and TRBJ2-3, the CDR3 gives the full variable domain: KAGVTQTPRYLIKTRGQQVTLSCSPISGHRSVSWYQQTPGQGLQFLFEYFSETQRNKGNFPGRFSGRQFSNSRSEMNVSTLELGDSALYLCASSDGQGGGILDTQYFGPGTRLTVL.